The source of this T cell receptor (beta chain) is a study of cytomegalovirus exposure and HLA in healthy donors (TCRdb year 2017). Background on the whole study: According to an earlier analysis of 550 to 700 of the donors, about 179 million T cells yielded 95 million to 140 million unique TCR beta sequences and 276 Gb of sequence data. HLA typing included class I and class II loci at four-digit resolution. A separate validation cohort of roughly 120 different subjects was used in addition to the roughly 700-subject first cohort. On average, 235,054 unique TCR beta nucleotide sequences were sequenced per donor among a few hundred genotyped donors of the cohort, with 15% to 20% of those sequences being non-productive. Among the roughly 400 genotyped donors, approximately 77% belonged to the genetic ancestry cluster associated with self-reported Caucasian donors. Roughly 300 gigabases of sequencing data and approximately 91 million unique TCR sequences made up an early release that covered around 640 HLA-typed donors. A later genetic analysis took genome-wide SNP genotypes for about three fifths of the 666 donors and used that subset as a discovery cohort. Using immunosequencing, the study profiled T cell repertoires from roughly 650 subjects and related those repertoires to cytomegalovirus serostatus. The study was designed to test whether signatures of past pathogen exposure could be identified by cataloging public T cell receptors. The number of typed donors differed by locus: 629-630 for A, B, C, DRB1 and DQB1; 500 to 550 for DQA1; 600 to 610 for DPA1; and around 490 for DPB1. An earlier analysis of some 500 of the donors used high-throughput TCR beta sequencing to judge whether each TCR beta V gene segment behaved as functional or pseudogenic. In a later analysis, previously published TCR beta repertoires from 670 or so donors were re-analyzed and high-resolution HLA genotyping was added so that TCR occurrence patterns could be studied. Because of strong linkage in the cohort, roughly 5 DR-DQ haplotypes were treated as single units for association and clustering. All discovery cohort repertoires had been generated on a single sequencing platform. Donor age, sex, ethnicity and CMV serostatus were compiled alongside the repertoire data. In the later analysis, no new phenotypic data were used to find candidate immune exposures; instead, reliance was placed on TCR beta sequences and their occurrence across donors. High-throughput TCR immunosequencing, statistical association of individual TCRs with disease status, and machine learning were combined to predict cytomegalovirus infection status.

This clone came up a few times. Its antigen has not been determined. Nothing much larger sits one base from this clone, and base qualities are not available. Broad study findings and their caveats: An earlier analysis of approximately 590 of the donors showed that most TCR beta V segments appeared in productive rearrangements either about 87% or about 30% of the time, which broadly matched IMGT annotations. Roughly uniform sequencing depth across donors was assumed in presence/absence analyses, although this assumption may not hold. Because HLA typing was missing for some donors at each locus, association tests included only the typed subset. The classifier was reported to diagnose cytomegalovirus status with high specificity and sensitivity in both the original and validation cohorts. A later analysis found that TCR association rates varied across HLA loci, with DRB1 alleles showing the most associated TCRs and HLA-C alleles the fewest. The cohort was sequenced for TCR beta chains only, and without alpha or paired-chain data the features that could be detected were limited. According to a later analysis, parvovirus B19, influenza, CMV and Epstein-Barr virus appeared linked to several top co-occurrence clusters. The 87-base-pair reads could not distinguish some IMGT-functional V segments, including TRBV6-2 and TRBV6-3, so those segments were excluded. For the cohort, immune exposure information was limited to CMV serostatus. The earlier analysis of 587 of the donors excluded some 15 rarely observed V segments, including chromosome 9 orphons, because counts were too low. At a false discovery rate of 0.05, a later analysis linked 16,951 TCR beta sequences to specific HLA alleles. The study gave a list of around 170 TCR beta chains associated with cytomegalovirus. Compared with equally common non-associated chains, HLA-associated TCR beta chains in a later analysis were more clonally expanded and had lower generation probabilities. A later genetic analysis associated a missense DCLRE1C variant with V-gene and J-gene trimming of TCR beta chains, and an independent cohort replicated the association. The sequencing pipeline was judged likely to have produced a cluster of highly shared sequence variants as a technical artifact. Linkage disequilibrium might explain the correlated functional status among segregating V segments, but an unknown experimental factor could not be excluded. In a later analysis, most CMV-associated TCR beta chains were found to appear HLA-restricted, with HLA associations seemingly driven largely by CMV exposure. It was suggested by the authors that the approach could potentially be generalized to other disease states and immunological phenotypes. In vitro tests confirmed that a few of the cytomegalovirus-associated TCR beta chains recognize cytomegalovirus antigens. Strong co-occurrence of HLA alleles, especially DR and DQ, made assigning TCR associations to individual alleles difficult. A further reported finding was that TCR beta sequences accurately predicted the HLA-A and HLA-B alleles for most subjects in the first cohort. Across donors, most TCR sequences were observed very rarely, whereas some public TCRs were present in many individuals. A later genetic analysis reported fewer N-insertions in productive TCRs among donors in an Asian-associated ancestry cluster than the roughly 650-donor mean.

The CDR3 holds 16 amino acids from the cysteine to the phenylalanine. Just the 48-base CDR3 DNA is kept, in frame starting at base 1. V ends up 4 bases short and J 3 bases short, with an unmatched junction base count of 9. The germline V gene (reference sequence) supplies CDR1 SEHNR and CDR2 FQNEAQ. The cohort consisted of hundreds of healthy bone marrow donors. All cohort members were sampled while nominally healthy, although unrecorded immune exposures were likely present. The donor tested CMV seropositive, placing the donor among the 290 or so seropositive members of the cohort. Every donor gave a peripheral blood sample, and the peripheral blood mononuclear cells from that sample were used for TCR beta sequencing. The Qiagen DNeasy Blood Extraction Kit was used to extract genomic DNA from the blood cell samples. The library was generated by the immunoSEQ multiplex PCR assay. A mixture of 60 forward primers for TCR Vbeta segments and 13 reverse primers for TCR Jbeta segments was used in the multiplex PCR. A multiplex PCR assay on genomic DNA amplified the CDR3 region of rearranged TCR beta genes. On the Illumina HiSeq System, the amplified TCR beta libraries were sequenced as 87-base-pair reads. In the original analysis: A later analysis counted 75 million to 100 million unique TCR beta chains across the 550 to 800 repertoires, and some 11 million of these chains were shared by at least two donors. Raw reads were error-corrected and collapsed into unique sequences by a nearest-neighbor algorithm in which closely related sequences were merged to remove PCR and sequencing errors. Alignment of CDR3 sequences to IMGT reference sequences was used to assign V, D and J gene segments. For a sequence to be retained, at least a six-nucleotide match to both a V gene segment and a J gene segment was required. A rearrangement counted as productive if the CDR3 had no stop codons and remained in frame with V and J, and every other rearrangement counted as non-productive. Following IMGT convention, CDR3 was defined as the stretch from the second conserved V-encoded cysteine to the conserved J-encoded phenylalanine. In an earlier analysis of approximately 590 of the donors, sequences lacking an unambiguous match to a single V gene segment were excluded. An earlier analysis of just under 600 of the donors called V segments functional above 56.7% productive rearrangements and segregating when the between-donor standard deviation exceeded 5%. To diagnose cytomegalovirus status from the catalog of TCR beta chain sequences, a statistical classification framework was built. V and J gene assignment, in a later analysis, came from comparing TCR nucleotide sequences with IMGT/GENE-DB human TR gene sequences. A later analysis assigned CDR3 sequences and most-parsimonious VDJ recombination scenarios with the TCRdist pipeline. In a later analysis, each TCR beta chain was defined by its CDR3 amino acid sequence together with its V-gene family, and reads lacking a unique V-gene family were excluded. A later analysis removed nearly 600 highly shared, low-generation-probability nucleotide sequences to deal with suspected cross-contamination and a sequencing artifact. For each public chain, a later analysis derived a clonal expansion index from normalized ranks of inferred template counts within each repertoire. In a later analysis, generation probabilities were computed with a VDJ recombination model fitted to out-of-frame rearrangements, and the resulting probabilities were checked against IGoR. Hypergeometric tests were used in a later analysis to score TCR-TCR, TCR-HLA and TCR-CMV co-occurrence, with a repertoire-size bias correction applied to the TCR pairs. In a later analysis, false discovery rates were estimated by permuting HLA or CMV assignments 20 times. In a later analysis, co-occurring TCRs were grouped with DBSCAN, and TCRdist sequence similarity was added when clustering was performed within HLA-allele-positive subsets. For co-occurrence clustering, repertoires with fewer than 30,000 or more than 120,000 public chains were excluded, along with four or five repertoires with anomalous nucleotide sharing. TCRdb's version of the immuneACCESS table is confined to in-frame rearrangements and falls short of the full clone set. An unresolved V gene accounts for under half of the shortfall where checked; the remainder is of unknown origin. V and J calls plus clone size are reproduced from that table; the DNA served to infer D and trimming. The sample records 100,000 to 120,000 clones, 65% to 80% of which are singletons. 2.5% to 3.5% of the sample comes from the top ten.

Material: PBMCs. The chain employs TRBV7-9 and TRBJ2-7, with TRBD2 matching 10 junction bases. This sequence originates from a woman aged 55-69 years in good health and CMV-seropositive. The CDR3 region has the sequence CASSSFVGLAIYEQYF. The nucleotide sequence reads as follows: TGTGCCAGCAGCTCCTTTGTGGGACTAGCGATCTACGAGCAGTACTTC.